This T cell receptor (beta chain) was sequenced in a study of T cells in Graves' hyperthyroidism and ophthalmopathy. There were TCR beta CDR3 regions amplified from RNA transcripts. First-round RT-PCR of the TCR CDR3 relied on the HTBI primer set. TCRdb reprocessed the multiplex PCR reads with MiXCR, giving one entry per CDR3 protein. This sample carries approximately 490,000 distinct CDR3 sequences, approximately 23% of them seen once, and the ten largest clones take approximately 49%. The sample consisted of blood. This clonotype was obtained from a woman aged 70-85 years with Graves' ophthalmopathy.

The chain's CDR3 is CASSLGGRNTQYF. DNA of the CDR3: TGTGCCAGCAGTTTGGGTGGCAGGAATACGCAGTATTTT. V usage is TRBV12-3 or TRBV12-4 and J usage is TRBJ2-3; no clear D gene. CDR3 length: 13 residues. The ends were cut back, 3 bases at V and 7 bases at J, with 11 bases in the middle.